This TCR beta chain stems from a study of cytomegalovirus exposure and HLA in healthy donors (dated by TCRdb to about 2017). Notes on the research overall: An earlier analysis of roughly 500 of the donors reported approximately 270 Gb of sequence data and roughly 110 million unique TCR beta sequences from about 200 million T cells. About 310 gigabases of sequencing data and approximately 84 million unique TCR sequences were included in an early release covering over 600 HLA-typed donors. The genetic ancestry cluster associated with self-reported Caucasian donors included 81% of the 398 genotyped donors. The study was designed to test whether signatures of past pathogen exposure could be identified by cataloging public T cell receptors. The study used immunosequencing to profile the T cell repertoires of about 670 subjects and linked those repertoires to cytomegalovirus serostatus. In addition to the first cohort of 666 subjects, a separate validation cohort of 130 or so different subjects was used. To predict cytomegalovirus infection status, the study combined high-throughput TCR immunosequencing, statistical association of individual TCRs with disease status, and machine learning. A later analysis re-analyzed previously published TCR beta repertoires from 660 or so donors and added high-resolution HLA genotyping to study TCR occurrence patterns. The later analysis used no new phenotypic data to find candidate immune exposures, relying instead on TCR beta sequences and their occurrence across donors. An earlier analysis of 450 to 750 of the donors used high-throughput TCR beta sequencing to judge whether each TCR beta V gene segment behaved as functional or pseudogenic. Alongside the repertoire data, information on donor age, sex, ethnicity and CMV serostatus was compiled. Genome-wide SNP genotypes for about 60% of the roughly 670 donors were used in a later genetic analysis, which treated that subset as a discovery cohort. All discovery cohort repertoires had been generated on a single sequencing platform. HLA typing included class I and class II loci at four-digit resolution. The number of donors typed differed by locus, with about 629-630 for A, B, C, DRB1 and DQB1, around 500 for DQA1, approximately 580 for DPA1, and roughly 450 for DPB1. Roughly 5 DR-DQ haplotypes were handled as single units for association and clustering because linkage in the cohort was strong. Among some 410 genotyped donors of the cohort, an average of approximately 240,000 unique TCR beta nucleotide sequences were sequenced per donor, around a sixth of them non-productive.

In total, 630 or so healthy bone marrow donors made up the cohort. At the time of sampling, every cohort member was nominally healthy, though immune exposures that went unrecorded were likely present. The donor tested CMV seropositive and was one of the 289 seropositive cohort members. A peripheral blood sample was collected from each donor, and TCR beta sequencing was performed on peripheral blood mononuclear cells. The Qiagen DNeasy Blood Extraction Kit was used to extract genomic DNA from the blood cell samples. Counted from cysteine to phenylalanine, this CDR3 has 13 amino acids. The kept DNA is CDR3 alone, 39 bases in frame from the first base. Relative to germline, V is 4 bases shorter and J is 4 bases shorter, with 8 bases between their ends. CDR1 and CDR2, per the germline V gene, are SGHDT and YYEEEE. What the work shows at the level of the full study, not this receptor alone: The earlier analysis of about 600 of the donors excluded about 16 rarely observed V segments, including chromosome 9 orphons, because counts were too low. An earlier analysis of 587 of the donors showed that most TCR beta V segments appeared in productive rearrangements either about 90% or about 30% of the time, which broadly matched IMGT annotations. Compared with equally common non-associated chains, HLA-associated TCR beta chains in a later analysis were more clonally expanded and had lower generation probabilities. In both the original and validation cohorts, the classifier was reported to diagnose cytomegalovirus status with high specificity and sensitivity. A few of the identified cytomegalovirus-associated TCR beta chains were confirmed in vitro to be specific for cytomegalovirus antigens. Because some donors lacked HLA typing at each locus, the association tests relied only on the typed subset. In a later analysis, about 16,000 TCR beta sequences were associated with specific HLA alleles at a false discovery rate of 0.05. Assigning TCR associations to individual alleles was difficult when HLA alleles, especially DR and DQ, strongly co-occurred. The 87-base-pair reads could not distinguish some IMGT-functional V segments, including TRBV6-2 and TRBV6-3, so those segments were excluded. For the cohort, immune exposure information was limited to CMV serostatus. In a later analysis, the rate of TCR association differed among HLA loci, with DRB1 alleles having the most associated TCRs and HLA-C alleles having the fewest. In a later analysis, several top co-occurrence clusters were reported to appear linked to parvovirus B19, influenza, CMV and Epstein-Barr virus. A further reported finding was that TCR beta sequences accurately predicted the HLA-A and HLA-B alleles for most subjects in the first cohort. Correlated functional status among segregating V segments might reflect linkage disequilibrium, but an unknown experimental factor could not be ruled out. According to the authors, the approach could potentially be generalized to other disease states and immunological phenotypes. Roughly uniform sequencing depth across donors was assumed in presence/absence analyses, although this assumption may not hold. Compared with the roughly 700-donor mean, donors in an Asian-associated ancestry cluster had fewer N-insertions in productive TCRs, according to a later genetic analysis. This cohort had only TCR beta chains sequenced, and the lack of alpha or paired-chain data limited which features could be detected. A later genetic analysis associated a missense DCLRE1C variant with V-gene and J-gene trimming of TCR beta chains, and an independent cohort replicated the association. While some public TCRs were present in many individuals, most TCR sequences turned up only very rarely across donors. In the study, some 180 TCR beta chains were listed as associated with cytomegalovirus. A group of highly shared sequence variants was considered likely to be a technical artifact of the sequencing pipeline. A later analysis found that most CMV-associated TCR beta chains appeared HLA-restricted, with HLA associations seemingly driven largely by CMV exposure.

Library construction relied on the immunoSEQ multiplex PCR assay. For the multiplex PCR, a mixture combining 60 forward primers for TCR Vbeta segments and 13 reverse primers for TCR Jbeta segments was used. The CDR3 region of rearranged TCR beta genes was amplified from genomic DNA with a multiplex PCR assay. The amplified TCR beta libraries were sequenced on the Illumina HiSeq System as 87-base-pair reads. Concerning the study's data processing: A later analysis counted tens of millions of unique TCR beta chains across the 666 repertoires, and some 11 million of these chains were shared by at least two donors. Raw reads were error-corrected and collapsed into unique sequences with a nearest-neighbor algorithm that merged closely related sequences to remove PCR and sequencing errors. CDR3 sequences were aligned to IMGT reference sequences to assign V, D and J gene segments. For a sequence to be retained, a match of at least six nucleotides to both a V gene segment and a J gene segment was required. Rearrangements were called productive when the CDR3 lacked stop codons and stayed in frame with V and J; all others were non-productive. Following IMGT convention, CDR3 was defined as the stretch from the second conserved V-encoded cysteine up to the conserved J-encoded phenylalanine. Sequences without an unambiguous match to a single V gene segment were excluded from the earlier analysis of about 600 of the donors. In an earlier analysis of 587 of the donors, V segments were called functional above 56.7% productive rearrangements and were called segregating when the between-donor standard deviation exceeded 5%. To diagnose cytomegalovirus status from the catalog of TCR beta chain sequences, a statistical classification framework was built. In a later analysis, V and J genes were assigned by comparing TCR nucleotide sequences against IMGT/GENE-DB human TR gene sequences. Using the TCRdist pipeline, a later analysis assigned CDR3 sequences along with most-parsimonious VDJ recombination scenarios. In a later analysis, each TCR beta chain was defined by its CDR3 amino acid sequence together with its V-gene family, and reads without a unique V-gene family were excluded. As a way to deal with suspected cross-contamination and a sequencing artifact, a later analysis dropped approximately 570 nucleotide sequences that were highly shared and had low generation probability. In a later analysis, a clonal expansion index was calculated for each public chain from normalized within-repertoire ranks of inferred template counts. A later analysis computed generation probabilities with a VDJ recombination model fitted to out-of-frame rearrangements, and checked the results against IGoR. In a later analysis, TCR-TCR, TCR-HLA and TCR-CMV co-occurrence was scored with hypergeometric tests, and a repertoire-size bias correction was applied to TCR pairs. A later analysis estimated false discovery rates by permuting HLA or CMV assignments 20 times. In a later analysis, co-occurring TCRs were grouped with DBSCAN, and TCRdist sequence similarity was added when clustering was performed within HLA-allele-positive subsets. Co-occurrence clustering excluded repertoires with fewer than 30,000 or more than 120,000 public chains, plus five with anomalous nucleotide sharing. TCRdb stores this immuneACCESS table with in-frame sequences only. Part of the clones is absent; in the studies checked, under half of the shortfall reflects unresolved V genes, and no reason is known for the rest. The V and J calls and clone size are taken from that table; D and trimming were inferred from the DNA. This sample comprises about 120,000 clones, around 77% of them detected only once. 4.5% to 6% of the sample is in the top ten clones.

As to this clone: No antigen is known for it. No quality values exist for individual bases; no much larger clone is one base distant.

The rearrangement combines TRBV5-6 with TRBJ2-2; confidence is insufficient to name the D gene. Material for sequencing was PBMCs. The origin of this receptor is a man aged 18 to 29 in good health and CMV-seropositive. The CDR3 sequence is CASSPSFTGELFF. The nucleotide sequence reads as follows: TGTGCCAGCAGCCCGAGTTTCACCGGGGAGCTGTTTTTT.